Listed here are 10 T cell receptor beta chains from one sample, sequenced in a study of blood T cell repertoires in COVID-19. The assay was immunoSEQ multiplex PCR, and TCRdb's table has in-frame clones only and misses some. The sample includes about 360,000 clones, around 83% of them seen just once. Sample: peripheral blood. Receptors originate from a man aged 25-45 years with active or convalescent COVID-19.

The chain is built from TRBV7-2 and TRBJ1-1; D gene ambiguous. CDR3 length: 13 amino acids. Looked up from germline, CDR1 is SGHTA and CDR2 is FQGNSA. The germline V and J ends were trimmed by 2 bases and 1 base, with 5 bases remaining between them. CDR3: CASSLNRNTEAFF. The CDR3 DNA is TGTGCCAGCAGCTTAAACAGGAACACTGAAGCTTTCTTT.

This clone was picked up a small number of times. The chain combines TRBV11-3 with TRBJ2-3, with TRBD1 as a possible D gene (6 bases). V was cut by 5 bases and J by 5 bases, with 20 bases left in between. Per germline, CDR1 SGHNT and CDR2 YENEEA. CDR3 length equals 16 residues. The CDR3 sequence: CASSPRQDFSGDTQYF. The CDR3 DNA reads as TGTGCCAGCAGCCCACGACAGGACTTTTCAGGAGATACGCAGTATTTT.

The table lists this clone with a few counts. The rearrangement links TRBV19 to TRBJ1-5; 9 nucleotides line up with TRBD1. The CDR3 sequence is 16 residues long. Germline assignment: CDR1 LNHDA and CDR2 SQIVND (reference sequence). Trimming at V came to 4 bases and at J to 5 bases, leaving 9 bases not matched to a gene. CDR3 sequence (DNA): TGTGCCAGTAGTACCCGACAGGGGGGGACCCATCAGCCCCAGCATTTT. This encodes CASSTRQGGTHQPQHF.

This clone occurred once. The chain is built from TRBV7-8 and TRBJ2-1; weak D call: TRBD2 (5 bases). The length of the CDR3 is 13 residues. V lost 3 bases and J lost 6, with 9 bases in between. Per the germline V gene, CDR1 is SGHVS and CDR2 is FQNEAQ. The CDR3 reads CASSLGSGNEQFF. DNA of the CDR3: TGTGCCAGCAGCTTGGGCAGCGGCAATGAGCAGTTCTTC.

This clone was observed a few times. The chain uses TRBV15 and TRBJ1-4; D perhaps matches TRBD1 (6 bases). Per germline, CDR1 LNHNV and CDR2 YYDKDF (reference sequence). Trimming removed 3 bases at V and 7 bases at J, with 15 bases between. The CDR3 length is 15 residues. The CDR3 coding sequence is TGTGCCACCAGCAGTAGGGGGGGAAGGGTTGAAAAACTGTTTTTT. It is translated as CATSSRGGRVEKLFF.

V usage is TRBV9 and J usage is TRBJ1-1; D call uncertain. V was trimmed by 4 bases and J by 1 base, leaving 17 bases between them. Germline lookup yields CDR1 SGDLS and CDR2 YYNGEE. The CDR3 contains 16 residues. CDR3 nucleotide sequence: TGTGCCAGCAGCATTAGAATGCGGGGAGCGAACACTGAAGCTTTCTTT. It is translated as CASSIRMRGANTEAFF.

The chain recombines TRBV11-3 with TRBJ2-6, with a tentative D call TRBD1 (5 bases). The CDR3 runs to 15 residues. CDR1 is SGHNT and CDR2 is YENEEA in the germline V gene. With 5 bases removed from V and 2 bases from J, the gap between germline ends came to 10 bases. The CDR3 nucleotides are TGTGCCAGCAGCGTTGACAGAACTGGGGCCAACGTCCTGACTTTC. Its protein product is CASSVDRTGANVLTF. The whole variable domain, filled in from reference TRBV11-3 and TRBJ2-6, reads EAGVVQSPRYKIIEKKQPVAFWCNPISGHNTLYWYLQNLGQGPELLIRYENEEAVDDSQLPKDRFSAERLKGVDSTLKIQPAELGDSAVYLCASSVDRTGANVLTFGAGSRLTVL.

The chain is built from TRBV6-1 and TRBJ1-1; D gene unclear. The germline gives CDR1 MNHNS, CDR2 SASEGT. Trimming stripped 2 bases from V and 11 bases from J, with 18 bases between. CDR3 length equals 14 residues. The chain's CDR3 is CASSEYGVTRYAFF. The DNA of the CDR3 is TGTGCCAGCAGTGAATACGGGGTGACAAGGTATGCTTTCTTT.

The genes are TRBV7-2 and TRBJ1-2; TRBD1 matches 8 bases. Germline-derived CDR1 and CDR2 are SGHTA and FQGNSA. CDR3 length: 16 amino acids. V lost 0 bases to trimming and J lost 4 bases; unmatched junction nucleotides: 7. The CDR3 DNA reads TGTGCCAGCAGCTTAGCACCGGACAGGGTCCTCTATGGCTACACCTTC. Protein product: CASSLAPDRVLYGYTF.

This clone has only a few counts. The chain couples TRBV7-2 to TRBJ2-1, with TRBD1 matching 8 bases. The trim removed 2 bases at V and 5 bases at J, leaving 2 bases unmatched. CDR1 SGHTA and CDR2 FQGNSA come from the germline V gene. The CDR3 extends over 14 amino acids. CDR3 sequence: CASSLQGADNEQFF. The CDR3 region has the DNA TGTGCCAGCAGCTTACAGGGGGCGGACAATGAGCAGTTCTTC.